This T cell receptor (beta chain) emerged from a study of regulatory T cells in long-lasting Graves disease. Overall study findings and caveats: Sharing of public clonotypes was greater in persistent patients (approximately 2,700) than in new patients (roughly 1,000). Lower TCR diversity characterized persistent Graves' patients relative to newly diagnosed patients. Analysis covered peripheral blood alone, not thyroid tissue. Small numbers of samples may have cut accuracy.

Time point indicated: persistent/refractory GD, antithyroid drugs over 5 years with positive TRAb. After RNA was extracted from PBMCs, the TCR library was made from it. Both iRepertoire HTBI primers and Arm-PCR of CDR3 regions were used to build the TCR beta libraries. TCRdb processed the multiplex PCR reads anew with MiXCR; each CDR3 protein has one entry. Of under 500,000 distinct CDR3 sequences listed, less than 25% are singletons. The junction had 15 bases not matched to a gene; V was cut back by 7 bases and J by 4 bases. CDR1 MNHEY and CDR2 SVGEGT come from the germline V gene. The CDR3 has 16 amino acids. On this clonotype itself: What it binds is unknown. This clone may be a read error of a much larger clone one base away.

The TCR was taken from a female donor with Graves disease. The specimen comprised peripheral blood mononuclear cells (PBMCs), sampled when the disease was refractory, from a patient treated with antithyroid drugs. The chain carries TRBV6-2 or TRBV6-3 and TRBJ2-5, with 7 bases aligning to TRBD2. The CDR3 is CASTPSFSTSAETQYF. DNA of the CDR3: TGTGCCAGCACGCCCAGCTTCAGTACTAGCGCAGAGACCCAGTACTTC.